Following are 2 T cell receptor beta chains from one sample sequenced in a study of blood T cell repertoires in COVID-19 (TCRdb year 2020). Library generation was performed with the immunoSEQ multiplex PCR assay. What TCRdb holds here is the immuneACCESS table cut down to in-frame rearrangements. Part of the clones is not present; checked against another copy, under half of the missing clones reflect an unresolved V gene, and the others are unexplained. For this sample there are fewer than 400,000 clones; 89% appear just once. Clones ranked in the top ten supply 1.7% of the sample. Sequences were obtained from PBMCs or T cells enriched from blood (not recorded which). The receptors shown here come from a woman in her twenties or thirties who had recovered from COVID-19.

With regard to this clone: Other DNA sequences from this sample encode an identical CDR3 as well. V usage is TRBV7-3 and J usage is TRBJ1-2; a weak D match, TRBD1 (5 bases). The CDR3 length is 13 residues. Germline V gene data show CDR1 as SGHTA and CDR2 as FQGTGA. V gave up 5 bases and J gave up 2 bases, with 9 bases separating them. As DNA, the CDR3 is TGTGCCAGCAGCCCCGACAGAAACTATGGCTACACCTTC. This encodes CASSPDRNYGYTF.

V and J are TRBV5-4 and TRBJ1-6; 7 bases match TRBD1. The CDR3 totals 14 residues. V gave up 3 bases and J gave up 9 bases; unmatched junction bases: 6. Germline V CDR1 and CDR2: SGHNT, YYREEE (reference sequence). CDR3 region: CASSYPGTASPLHF. CDR3 nucleotide sequence: TGTGCCAGCAGCTATCCCGGGACAGCTTCACCCCTCCACTTT.